This T cell receptor (beta chain) was observed in a study of regulatory T cells in long-lasting Graves disease. As for time point: newly diagnosed GD, antithyroid drugs for less than 3 months. From RNA extracted from PBMCs, the TCR library was made. V shed 5 bases, J shed 8 bases, and the junction held 8 bases outside the gene matches. The germline V gene has CDR1 SGHNT and CDR2 YENEEA. The CDR3 length is 14 residues. Assembly of TCR beta libraries relied on iRepertoire HTBI primers together with Arm-PCR of CDR3 regions. TCRdb passed the multiplex PCR reads through MiXCR, listing each CDR3 protein once. The table lists roughly 420,000 distinct CDR3 sequences, roughly 15% of them singletons. This clonotype was observed at least ten times.

The chain combines TRBV11-3 with TRBJ2-1; 8 nucleotides agree with TRBD1. Material: peripheral blood mononuclear cells (PBMCs), obtained at new diagnosis, from a patient treated with antithyroid drugs. The clonotype was recovered from a female donor with Graves disease. The CDR3 DNA follows: TGTGCCAGCAGCCAGGGGGCGGGTTGGGATGAGCAGTTCTTC. Encoded protein: CASSQGAGWDEQFF.